The clone carrying this T cell receptor beta chain came up a few times. Its target is not known. This specimen belongs to a study of T cell repertoires in cytomegalovirus infection. For the study at large: HLA-B-restricted CMV epitopes that are well studied, plus recently identified HLA-C-restricted ones, were used by the study. A matching HLA type, together with CMV infection, was signaled by public TCR beta signatures.

The CDR3 has 13 amino acids. Trimming took 5 bases from V and 6 from J, leaving 13 bases between them. Germline loops: CDR1 SGHVS, CDR2 FQNEAQ. From the reads, TCRdb called clonotypes with MiXCR, one entry per CDR3 protein. The sample lists about 920,000 distinct CDR3 sequences; around 32% were seen once. This material consisted of cultured CD8+ T cells from PBMCs, taken from culture after CMV antigen stimulation. The J gene is TRBJ1-1, the V gene TRBV7-8, with no clear D. The source is a human donor in good health (CMV status not recorded). Some clones in this sample may be carry-over from other donors' samples. CDR3 sequence: CASSDRRKSEAFF. The CDR3 nucleotides are TGTGCCAGCAGCGACCGTAGGAAATCTGAAGCTTTCTTT.